Listed below are T cell receptor beta chains from one sample, sequenced in a study of blood T cell repertoires in COVID-19. The data were produced by immunoSEQ multiplex PCR, yet TCRdb's version contains in-frame clones alone and is incomplete. The table records about 200,000 clones, approximately 90% of them present only once. Sequencing was performed on peripheral blood. The receptors originated from a man aged 40-49 years with active or convalescent COVID-19. CDR3s include the opening cysteine and the closing phenylalanine or tryptophan. A D gene is named only where the DNA matches it firmly. Not all rows give a size; the values are once, few, many and, for expanded clones, a class.

clone_size	v_call	j_call	d_call	cdr3_aa	cdr3_nt
.	TRBV6-5	TRBJ1-1	.	CASSTLTGPNTEAFF	TGTGCCAGCAGTACCTTGACAGGCCCGAACACTGAAGCTTTCTTT
.	TRBV6-6	TRBJ1-2	TRBD1	CASRMGQTNYGYTF	TGTGCCAGCAGAATGGGACAGACTAACTATGGCTACACCTTC
.	TRBV6-5	TRBJ2-4	.	CATRRDTKNIQYF	TGTGCCACTCGGAGGGATACCAAAAACATTCAGTACTTC
once	TRBV4-1	TRBJ1-1	.	CASSPAGLNTEAFF	TGCGCCAGCAGCCCGGCGGGTCTGAACACTGAAGCTTTCTTT
.	TRBV28	TRBJ1-5	TRBD1	CASSSGQGNQPQHF	TGTGCCAGCAGTTCGGGACAGGGCAATCAGCCCCAGCATTTT
once	TRBV19	TRBJ2-5	TRBD2	CASSPTSGGAGTQYF	TGTGCCAGTAGCCCGACTAGCGGGGGGGCCGGGACCCAGTACTTC
.	TRBV4-3	TRBJ1-1	.	CASSQITGTTEAFF	TGCGCCAGCAGCCAAATTACAGGGACCACTGAAGCTTTCTTT
.	TRBV5-5	TRBJ2-7	TRBD2	CASSWGGSYEQYF	TGTGCCAGCAGCTGGGGGGGCTCCTACGAGCAGTACTTC
.	TRBV9	TRBJ1-2	.	CASSPLGGVDGYTF	TGTGCCAGCAGTCCGCTCGGGGGGGTCGATGGCTACACCTTC
.	TRBV27	TRBJ1-2	.	CASSARERDYGYTF	TGTGCCAGCAGTGCCCGAGAGAGAGACTATGGCTACACCTTC